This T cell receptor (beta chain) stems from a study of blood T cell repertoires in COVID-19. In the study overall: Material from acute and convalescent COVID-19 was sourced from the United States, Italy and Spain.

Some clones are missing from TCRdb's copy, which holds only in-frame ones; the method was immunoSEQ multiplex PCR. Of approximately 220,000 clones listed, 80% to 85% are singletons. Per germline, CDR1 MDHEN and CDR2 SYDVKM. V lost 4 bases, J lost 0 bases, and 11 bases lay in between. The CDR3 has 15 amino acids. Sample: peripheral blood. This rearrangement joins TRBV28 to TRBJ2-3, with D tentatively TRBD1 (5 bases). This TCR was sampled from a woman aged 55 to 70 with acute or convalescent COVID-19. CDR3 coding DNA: TGTGCCAGCAGTTACCAGGGAACTAGCACAGATACGCAGTATTTT. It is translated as CASSYQGTSTDTQYF.